This T cell receptor beta chain was recovered during a study of blood T cell repertoires in COVID-19. At the level of the study: Acute and convalescent COVID-19 specimens originated in the United States, Italy and Spain. Nucleic acid was either cDNA or gDNA, and it came from T cells, B-cell-depleted T cells, or PBMCs.

Source study methods: Estimation of nucleated cell counts was performed using reference gene primer amplification. TCRdb's table, derived via immunoSEQ multiplex PCR, lists solely in-frame clones and lacks some. The D gene and trimming were derived from the DNA, and the V and J assignments and clone size from that table. The sample shows some 70,000 clones, about 85% of them seen only once. In germline, CDR1 is KGHSH, CDR2 LQKENI. The V end lost 6 bases, the J end lost 1 base, and 24 bases lay between the germline ends. This CDR3 spans 18 amino acids. The origin of this receptor is a man older than 75 with acute or convalescent COVID-19. Source material: peripheral blood. This rearrangement joins TRBV18 to TRBJ1-1, with D maybe TRBD1 (5 bases). The CDR3, as DNA: TGTGCCAGCTCGCGGACGTCTTTATGGGGTAGGGGGAACACTGAAGCTTTCTTT. Its protein product is CASSRTSLWGRGNTEAFF.